Following are 14 T cell receptor beta chains from one sample sequenced in a study of cytomegalovirus exposure and HLA in healthy donors. Vbeta (60) and Jbeta (13) primers were used in the PCR. Data came from immunoSEQ multiplex PCR; TCRdb stores just in-frame clones and leaves some out. The table includes 150,000 to 200,000 clones, around 68% detected once. The specimen was PBMCs. The source of these receptors is a man aged 50 to 59 in good health and CMV-seronegative.

This clone was counted a single time. V and J are TRBV16 and TRBJ1-2, with TRBD1 as a possible D gene (5 bases). V shed 2 bases and J shed 6 bases, with 13 bases lying between them. Germline CDR1 KGHSY, CDR2 FQNENV. The CDR3 is 14 amino acids. CDR3 region: CASSQSQGGNGYTF. The CDR3 bases are TGTGCCAGCAGCCAAAGCCAGGGAGGCAATGGCTACACCTTC.

CDR3 in DNA: TGCGCCACTATGGGCTCTCGGAACACTGAAGCTTTCTTT. Amino acid sequence: CATMGSRNTEAFF. The chain recombines TRBV10-1 with TRBJ1-1; D remains unclear. Germline lookup yields CDR1 WNHNN and CDR2 SYGVQD (reference sequence). V gave up 10 bases and J gave up 1 base, with 13 bases separating them. This CDR3 contains 13 residues.

V usage is TRBV7-8 and J usage is TRBJ2-5; 8 bases match TRBD2. The CDR3 sequence is 16 residues long. Per the germline V gene, CDR1 is SGHVS and CDR2 is FQNEAQ. J gave up 5 bases and V 4 bases, and 12 bases lay outside the gene matches. The CDR3 protein is CASSSLGTSVWETQYF. CDR3 sequence (DNA): TGTGCCAGCAGCTCTCTTGGGACTAGTGTTTGGGAGACCCAGTACTTC. The whole variable domain, filled in from reference TRBV7-8 and TRBJ2-5, reads GAGVSQSPRYKVAKRGQDVALRCDPISGHVSLFWYQQALGQGPEFLTYFQNEAQLDKSGLPSDRFFAERPEGSVSTLKIQRTQQEDSAVYLCASSSLGTSVWETQYFGPGTRLLVL.

J is TRBJ2-3 and V is TRBV9, with 9 bases aligning to TRBD2. V trimming: 3 bases; J trimming: 4 bases; junction bases outside the gene matches: 6. The germline gives CDR1 SGDLS, CDR2 YYNGEE. The CDR3 length is 15 residues. The CDR3 reads CASSEGLAFSDTQYF. CDR3 coding DNA: TGTGCCAGCAGCGAGGGACTAGCTTTCTCAGATACGCAGTATTTT.

The chain carries TRBV5-1 and TRBJ2-1; 11 bases fit TRBD2. Germline CDR1 reads SGHRS; CDR2 reads YFSETQ. This CDR3 comprises 16 residues. V trimming: 4 bases; J trimming: 12 bases; junction bases outside the gene matches: 15. DNA of the CDR3: TGCGCCAGCAGCACCTTAGCGGGGGGGCGACCTTCGGCGCAGTTCTTC. It yields the protein CASSTLAGGRPSAQFF.

This chain links TRBV25-1 with TRBJ2-4; TRBD2 matches at 10 bases. CDR3 length equals 17 residues. The V gene's germline CDR1 is MGHDK and CDR2 SYGVNS. Unmatched junction bases numbered 8, after V lost 4 bases and J lost 2 bases. The CDR3 sequence is CASSVSGGALTKNIQYF. As DNA, the CDR3 is TGTGCCAGCAGTGTCAGCGGGGGGGCCCTGACCAAAAACATTCAGTACTTC.

The chain employs TRBV7-2 and TRBJ1-4, with TRBD1 identical over 7 bases. Germline V lookup: CDR1 SGHTA, CDR2 FQGNSA. The CDR3 is 16 residues long. The V gene end was trimmed by 4 bases and the J gene end by 5 bases; junction bases not matched to a gene: 10. In DNA form, the CDR3 reads TGTGCCAGCAGCTCGGGGACAGTGAGGACCAATGAAAAACTGTTTTTT. It is translated as CASSSGTVRTNEKLFF.

The chain combines TRBV5-1 with TRBJ2-3, with D perhaps matching TRBD2 (6 bases). The CDR3 is 15 amino acids. The V gene's germline CDR1 is SGHRS and CDR2 YFSETQ. Deletions cut 0 bases from V and 1 base from J, with 9 bases between. In DNA form, the CDR3 reads TGCGCCAGCAGCTTGGGTAGCGGCCGCACAGATACGCAGTATTTT. Its protein is CASSLGSGRTDTQYF.

The chain employs TRBV6-6 and TRBJ1-2; TRBD1 aligns across 8 bases. Trimming removed 6 bases from V and 4 bases from J; junction bases left unmatched: 10. Per the germline V gene, CDR1 is MNHNY and CDR2 is SVGAGI (reference sequence). This CDR3 region has 15 residues. The CDR3 DNA is TGTGCCAGCAGATCCACAGGGGGAAAGGCCTATGGCTACACCTTC. Protein: CASRSTGGKAYGYTF.

CDR3 nucleotides: TGCAGCGTTCTTAGCGTAGTCGGCACAGATACGCAGTATTTT. Its protein product is CSVLSVVGTDTQYF. The rearrangement joins TRBV29-1 to TRBJ2-3; TRBD2 might be the D (5 bases). The V gene lost 5 bases and the J gene lost 1 base, with 13 bases spanning the gap. Germline V lookup: CDR1 SQVTM, CDR2 ANQGSEA. CDR3 length equals 14 residues.

This clone was recorded a few times. The CDR3 DNA follows: TGCAGCGCCGCGGACAGGTTGAACACTGAAGCTTTCTTT. Translation gives CSAADRLNTEAFF. The chain employs TRBV29-1 and TRBJ1-1, with 7 bases that match TRBD1. The ends lost 7 bases at V and 0 bases at J; junction bases unmatched: 5. Germline V gives CDR1 SQVTM, CDR2 ANQGSEA. The CDR3 covers 13 residues.

The chain combines TRBV5-1 with TRBJ1-6, with D perhaps TRBD1 (6 bases). Germline loops: CDR1 SGHRS, CDR2 YFSETQ. The ends were cut back, 2 bases at V and 2 bases at J, with 11 bases in the middle. This CDR3 has 16 amino acids. CDR3 in amino acids: CASSFTGNPYNSPLHF. The CDR3 region has the DNA TGCGCCAGCAGCTTTACAGGGAACCCCTATAATTCACCCCTCCACTTT.

This sequence joins TRBV6-4 and TRBJ1-2; 7 positions agree with TRBD1. Germline assignment: CDR1 MRHNA and CDR2 SNTAGT. This CDR3 has 14 residues. V lost 3 bases to trimming and J lost 4 bases; unmatched junction nucleotides: 5. The CDR3 bases are TGTGCCAGCAGTGAAAATTCAGGGGGCTATGGCTACACCTTC. It specifies CASSENSGGYGYTF.

This clone was picked up a small number of times. The chain combines TRBV28 with TRBJ1-1; D is ambiguous. Germline lookup yields CDR1 MDHEN and CDR2 SYDVKM. Trimming took 1 base from V and 11 from J, leaving 14 bases between them. This CDR3 is built from 13 residues. Here the CDR3 DNA reads TGTGCCAGCAGTTTATCCCAATACGGGGAGGCTTTCTTT. This encodes CASSLSQYGEAFF.